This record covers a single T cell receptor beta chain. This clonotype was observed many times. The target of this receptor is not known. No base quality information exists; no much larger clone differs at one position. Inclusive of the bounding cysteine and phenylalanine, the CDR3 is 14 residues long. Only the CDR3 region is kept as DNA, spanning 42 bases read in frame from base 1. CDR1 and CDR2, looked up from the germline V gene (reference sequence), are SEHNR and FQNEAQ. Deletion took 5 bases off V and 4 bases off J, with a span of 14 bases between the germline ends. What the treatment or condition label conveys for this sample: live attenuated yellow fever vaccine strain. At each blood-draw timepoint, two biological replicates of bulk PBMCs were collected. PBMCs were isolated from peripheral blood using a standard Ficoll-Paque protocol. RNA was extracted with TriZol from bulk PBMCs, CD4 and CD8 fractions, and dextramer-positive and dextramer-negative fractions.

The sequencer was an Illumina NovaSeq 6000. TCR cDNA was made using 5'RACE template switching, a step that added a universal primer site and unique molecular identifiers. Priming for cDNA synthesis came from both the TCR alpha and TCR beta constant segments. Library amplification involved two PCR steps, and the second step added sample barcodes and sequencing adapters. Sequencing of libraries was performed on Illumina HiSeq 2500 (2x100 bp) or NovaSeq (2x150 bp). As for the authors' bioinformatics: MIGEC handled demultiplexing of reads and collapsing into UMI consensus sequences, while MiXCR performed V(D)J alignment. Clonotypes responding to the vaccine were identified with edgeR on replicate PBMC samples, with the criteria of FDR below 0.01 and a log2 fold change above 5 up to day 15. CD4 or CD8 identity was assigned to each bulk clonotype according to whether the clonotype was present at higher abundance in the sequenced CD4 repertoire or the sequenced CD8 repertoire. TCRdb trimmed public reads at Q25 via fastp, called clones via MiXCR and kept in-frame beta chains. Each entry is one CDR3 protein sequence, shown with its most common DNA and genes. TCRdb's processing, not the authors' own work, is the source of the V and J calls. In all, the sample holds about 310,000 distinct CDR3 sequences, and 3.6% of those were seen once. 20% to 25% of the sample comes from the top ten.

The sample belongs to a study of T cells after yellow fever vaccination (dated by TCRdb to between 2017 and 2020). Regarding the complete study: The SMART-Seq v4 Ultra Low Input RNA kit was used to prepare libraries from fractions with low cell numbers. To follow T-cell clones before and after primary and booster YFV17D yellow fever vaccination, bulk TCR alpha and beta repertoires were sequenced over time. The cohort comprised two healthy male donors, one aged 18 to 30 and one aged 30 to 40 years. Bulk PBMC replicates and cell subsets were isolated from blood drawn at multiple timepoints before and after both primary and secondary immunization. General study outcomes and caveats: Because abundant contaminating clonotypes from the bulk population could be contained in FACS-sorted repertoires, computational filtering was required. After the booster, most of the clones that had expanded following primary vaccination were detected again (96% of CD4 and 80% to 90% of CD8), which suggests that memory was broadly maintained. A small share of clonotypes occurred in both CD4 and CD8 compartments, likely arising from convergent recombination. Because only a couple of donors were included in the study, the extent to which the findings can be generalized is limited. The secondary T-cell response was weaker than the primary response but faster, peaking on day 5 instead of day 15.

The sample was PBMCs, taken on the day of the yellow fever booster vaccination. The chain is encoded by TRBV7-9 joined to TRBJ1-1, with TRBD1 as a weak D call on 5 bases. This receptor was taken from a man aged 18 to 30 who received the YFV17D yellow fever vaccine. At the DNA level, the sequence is TGTGCCAGCAGCCGCCAGGGAGGAAGCACTGAAGCTTTCTTT. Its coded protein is CASSRQGGSTEAFF.